This TCR beta chain was obtained from a study of CD8 T cells in Susac syndrome. CDR1 and CDR2 from the germline V gene are SQVTM and ANQGSEA. This CDR3 region has 12 residues. Trimming removed 7 bases at V and 5 bases at J, with 12 bases between. Random hexamers were used to reverse transcribe an amount of about 0.5 to 1 ug RNA. TCRdb fed the immunoSEQ multiplex PCR reads into MiXCR, producing one record per CDR3 protein. The top ten hold approximately 0.1% of the sample, which has around 200,000 distinct CDR3 sequences, about 95% seen once. Specimen: CD4+ T cells from PBMCs. The chain combines TRBV29-1 with TRBJ1-5; a weak D match, TRBD1 (6 bases). This TCR was sampled from a human donor in good health. The CDR3 region has the DNA TGCAGCGCCGGGGGACAAGATCAGCCCCAGCATTTT. This translates into CSAGGQDQPQHF.